This is a list of T cell receptor beta chains from one sample in a study of T cell responses to AZD1222 COVID-19 vaccine. Data came from immunoSEQ multiplex PCR; TCRdb stores just in-frame clones and leaves some out. This table has about 110,000 clones, approximately 89% appearing once. The starting material was peripheral blood, obtained on day 0 of AZD1222 vaccination. The source is an adult in good health. CDR3s include the opening cysteine and the closing phenylalanine or tryptophan. D genes are given only for firm matches. Size is omitted from some rows. Given values are once, few, many or a class for expanded clones.

d_gene: TRBD1
j_gene: TRBJ2-7
abundance: NA
v_gene: TRBV18
CDR3aa: CASSTGQEGEQYF
CDR3nt: TGTGCCAGCTCAACGGGACAGGAAGGCGAGCAGTACTTC

d_gene: NA
j_gene: TRBJ1-6
abundance: NA
v_gene: TRBV5-4
CDR3aa: CASSLDSNSPLHF
CDR3nt: TGTGCCAGCAGCTTGGATTCAAATTCACCCCTCCACTTT

d_gene: NA
j_gene: TRBJ1-2
abundance: NA
v_gene: TRBV7-9
CDR3aa: CASASLNYGYTF
CDR3nt: TGTGCCAGCGCTTCCCTTAACTATGGCTACACCTTC

d_gene: NA
j_gene: TRBJ1-6
abundance: few
v_gene: TRBV2
CDR3aa: CASSALRRVYNSPLHF
CDR3nt: TGTGCCAGCAGCGCGCTACGACGGGTTTATAATTCACCCCTCCACTTT

d_gene: TRBD1
j_gene: TRBJ1-1
abundance: once
v_gene: TRBV5-1
CDR3aa: CASSPGQGLMNTEAFF
CDR3nt: TGCGCCAGCAGCCCCGGACAGGGGCTTATGAACACTGAAGCTTTCTTT

d_gene: TRBD1
j_gene: TRBJ1-5
abundance: NA
v_gene: TRBV5-4
CDR3aa: CASSTPTGNQPQHF
CDR3nt: TGTGCCAGCAGCACCCCGACAGGGAATCAGCCCCAGCATTTT

d_gene: NA
j_gene: TRBJ2-4
abundance: NA
v_gene: TRBV7-2
CDR3aa: CASSLESSFQYF
CDR3nt: TGTGCCAGCAGCCTAGAGTCTAGCTTTCAGTACTTC

d_gene: NA
j_gene: TRBJ1-2
abundance: once
v_gene: TRBV7-8
CDR3aa: CASSSNRDQGYTF
CDR3nt: TGTGCCAGCAGTTCCAACAGGGATCAAGGCTACACCTTC

d_gene: NA
j_gene: TRBJ2-1
abundance: NA
v_gene: TRBV6-2/TRBV6-3
CDR3aa: CASSYSSEARGTPSGNEQFF
CDR3nt: TGTGCCAGCAGTTACTCGTCTGAGGCCAGAGGTACCCCATCCGGCAATGAGCAGTTCTTC

d_gene: TRBD1
j_gene: TRBJ1-2
abundance: NA
v_gene: TRBV29-1
CDR3aa: CSVRTGGNYGYTF
CDR3nt: TGCAGCGTGAGGACAGGGGGCAACTATGGCTACACCTTC

d_gene: NA
j_gene: TRBJ1-4
abundance: once
v_gene: TRBV4-3
CDR3aa: CASSQGQISTNEKLFF
CDR3nt: TGCGCCAGCAGCCAAGGACAGATTTCAACTAATGAAAAACTGTTTTTT

d_gene: TRBD1
j_gene: TRBJ1-2
abundance: few
v_gene: TRBV5-6
CDR3aa: CASSFPPPTGARYGYTF
CDR3nt: TGTGCCAGCAGCTTTCCCCCCCCCACAGGGGCGAGGTATGGCTACACCTTC

d_gene: NA
j_gene: TRBJ1-1
abundance: NA
v_gene: TRBV7-6
CDR3aa: CASSLNAGNTEAFF
CDR3nt: TGTGCCAGCAGCTTAAACGCGGGAAACACTGAAGCTTTCTTT

d_gene: TRBD1
j_gene: TRBJ1-1
abundance: NA
v_gene: TRBV7-6
CDR3aa: CASSLDDRGFEAFF
CDR3nt: TGTGCCAGCAGCTTAGATGACAGGGGTTTTGAAGCTTTCTTT

d_gene: TRBD1
j_gene: TRBJ2-1
abundance: NA
v_gene: TRBV27
CDR3aa: CASSLKGTEYNEQFF
CDR3nt: TGTGCCAGCAGTTTAAAGGGGACAGAATACAATGAGCAGTTCTTC

d_gene: NA
j_gene: TRBJ2-5
abundance: NA
v_gene: TRBV3-1/TRBV3-2
CDR3aa: CASSQDVAGARETQYF
CDR3nt: TGTGCCAGCAGCCAAGATGTGGCAGGGGCGCGGGAGACCCAGTACTTC

d_gene: NA
j_gene: TRBJ1-2
abundance: once
v_gene: TRBV11-2
CDR3aa: CASSLDIAHNYGYTF
CDR3nt: TGTGCCAGCAGCTTAGATATTGCGCATAACTATGGCTACACCTTC

d_gene: TRBD1
j_gene: TRBJ1-4
abundance: NA
v_gene: TRBV4-3
CDR3aa: CASSQLPQTGVEKLFF
CDR3nt: TGCGCCAGCAGCCAACTTCCCCAGACAGGGGTCGAAAAACTGTTTTTT

d_gene: TRBD1
j_gene: TRBJ2-7
abundance: NA
v_gene: TRBV6-5
CDR3aa: CASSYSGTDAYEQYF
CDR3nt: TGTGCCAGCAGTTACTCCGGGACAGATGCCTACGAGCAGTACTTC

d_gene: NA
j_gene: TRBJ1-3
abundance: NA
v_gene: TRBV4-3
CDR3aa: CASREGRESGNTIYF
CDR3nt: TGCGCCAGCAGGGAAGGGAGGGAATCTGGAAACACCATATATTTT

d_gene: NA
j_gene: TRBJ1-4
abundance: NA
v_gene: TRBV7-2
CDR3aa: CASAGGANEKLFF
CDR3nt: TGTGCCAGCGCCGGAGGGGCTAATGAAAAACTGTTTTTT

d_gene: NA
j_gene: TRBJ2-5
abundance: NA
v_gene: TRBV3-1/TRBV3-2
CDR3aa: CASSQVQETQYF
CDR3nt: TGTGCCAGCAGCCAAGTACAAGAGACCCAGTACTTC

d_gene: TRBD1
j_gene: TRBJ1-4
abundance: NA
v_gene: TRBV10-3
CDR3aa: CAISRNEGGQGEKLFF
CDR3nt: TGTGCCATCAGCCGAAACGAAGGGGGCCAGGGTGAAAAACTGTTTTTT

d_gene: NA
j_gene: TRBJ2-7
abundance: NA
v_gene: TRBV5-1
CDR3aa: CASRLGDTYEQYF
CDR3nt: TGCGCCAGCAGGCTTGGGGACACCTACGAGCAGTACTTC

d_gene: NA
j_gene: TRBJ1-5
abundance: NA
v_gene: TRBV5-1
CDR3aa: CASRLQGPNQPQHF
CDR3nt: TGCGCCAGCAGATTACAGGGCCCCAATCAGCCCCAGCATTTT

d_gene: NA
j_gene: TRBJ1-3
abundance: NA
v_gene: TRBV10-3
CDR3aa: CAISETARPDTIYF
CDR3nt: TGTGCCATCAGTGAAACAGCCCGCCCGGACACCATATATTTT

d_gene: NA
j_gene: TRBJ1-6
abundance: NA
v_gene: TRBV6-2/TRBV6-3
CDR3aa: CASSYGGDSPLHF
CDR3nt: TGTGCCAGCAGTTATGGTGGGGATTCACCCCTCCACTTT

d_gene: TRBD1
j_gene: TRBJ1-1
abundance: once
v_gene: TRBV12-5
CDR3aa: CASGLGQGRYAEAFF
CDR3nt: TGTGCTAGTGGTTTGGGACAGGGGAGGTACGCTGAAGCTTTCTTT

d_gene: TRBD1
j_gene: TRBJ1-2
abundance: NA
v_gene: TRBV6-4
CDR3aa: CASRGDSSYGYTF
CDR3nt: TGTGCCAGCAGAGGGGACAGCAGCTATGGCTACACCTTC

d_gene: NA
j_gene: TRBJ1-5
abundance: NA
v_gene: TRBV4-1
CDR3aa: CASSQEPGLDSNQPQHF
CDR3nt: TGCGCCAGCAGCCAGGAACCGGGGTTAGATAGCAATCAGCCCCAGCATTTT

d_gene: NA
j_gene: TRBJ2-2
abundance: NA
v_gene: TRBV18
CDR3aa: CASSPTTGASGELFF
CDR3nt: TGTGCCAGCTCACCAACGACAGGCGCATCCGGGGAGCTGTTTTTT